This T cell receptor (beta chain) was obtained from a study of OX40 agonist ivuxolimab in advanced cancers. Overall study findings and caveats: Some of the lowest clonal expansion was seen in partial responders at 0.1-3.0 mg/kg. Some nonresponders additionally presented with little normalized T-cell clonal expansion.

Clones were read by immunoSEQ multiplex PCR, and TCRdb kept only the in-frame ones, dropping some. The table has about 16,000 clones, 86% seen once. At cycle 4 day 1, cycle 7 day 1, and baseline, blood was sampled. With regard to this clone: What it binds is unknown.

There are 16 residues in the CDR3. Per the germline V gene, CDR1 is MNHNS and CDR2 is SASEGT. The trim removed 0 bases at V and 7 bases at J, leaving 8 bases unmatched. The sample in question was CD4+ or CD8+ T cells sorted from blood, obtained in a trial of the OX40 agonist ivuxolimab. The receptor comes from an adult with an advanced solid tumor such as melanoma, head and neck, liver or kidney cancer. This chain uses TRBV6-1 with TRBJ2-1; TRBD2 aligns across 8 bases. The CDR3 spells CASSEAPGGARNEQFF. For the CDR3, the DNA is TGTGCCAGCAGTGAAGCGCCCGGGGGGGCTCGGAATGAGCAGTTCTTC.